This TCR beta chain comes out of a study of blood T cell repertoires in COVID-19. Study background: Sample material is recorded as cDNA or gDNA derived from T cells, B-cell-depleted T cells, or PBMCs.

CDR1 and CDR2 from the germline V gene are SGHKS and YYEKEE (reference sequence). Trimming cost V 4 bases and J 3 bases; bases outside gene matches: 12. The CDR3 is 16 amino acids. The protocol was immunoSEQ multiplex PCR, while the TCRdb copy is restricted to in-frame clones and leaves out a portion. The sample shows 150,000 to 200,000 clones, roughly nine tenths of them seen only once. The chain recombines TRBV5-5 with TRBJ2-5, with 7 bases identical to TRBD1. Sequencing was done on a sample of peripheral blood. The source is a man aged 55 to 70 with acute or convalescent COVID-19. In DNA form, the CDR3 reads TGTGCCAGCAGCAAACAATTTACAGGGGTAGAAGAGACCCAGTACTTC. This gives the protein CASSKQFTGVEETQYF.